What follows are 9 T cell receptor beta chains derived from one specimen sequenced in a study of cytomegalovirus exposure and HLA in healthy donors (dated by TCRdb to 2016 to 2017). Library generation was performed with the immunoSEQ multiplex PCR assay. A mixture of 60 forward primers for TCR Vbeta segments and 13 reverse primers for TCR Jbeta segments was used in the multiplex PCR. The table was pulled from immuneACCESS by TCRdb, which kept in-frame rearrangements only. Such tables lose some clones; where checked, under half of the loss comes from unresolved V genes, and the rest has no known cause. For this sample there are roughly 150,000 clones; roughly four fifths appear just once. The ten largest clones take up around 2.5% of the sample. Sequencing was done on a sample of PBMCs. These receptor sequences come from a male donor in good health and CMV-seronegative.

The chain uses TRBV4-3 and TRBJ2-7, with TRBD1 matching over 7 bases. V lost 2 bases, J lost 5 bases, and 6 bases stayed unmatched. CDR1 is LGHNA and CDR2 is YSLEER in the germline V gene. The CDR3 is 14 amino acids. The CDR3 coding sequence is TGCGCCAGCAGCCAAACGACAGGGCTCGACGAGCAGTACTTC. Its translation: CASSQTTGLDEQYF.

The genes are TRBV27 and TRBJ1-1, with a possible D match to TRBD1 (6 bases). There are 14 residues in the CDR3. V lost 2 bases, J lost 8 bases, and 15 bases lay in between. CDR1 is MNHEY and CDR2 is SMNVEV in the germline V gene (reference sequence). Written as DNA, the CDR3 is TGTGCCAGCAGTTTACAGGGAGGGGGGAAAGAAGCTTTCTTT. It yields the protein CASSLQGGGKEAFF.

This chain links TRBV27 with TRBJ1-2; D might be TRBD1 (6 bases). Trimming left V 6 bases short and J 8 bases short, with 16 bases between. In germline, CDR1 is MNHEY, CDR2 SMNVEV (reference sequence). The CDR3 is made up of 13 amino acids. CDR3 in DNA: TGTGCCAGCAGCCTCGGGTCCACAGGGGGCTACACCTTC. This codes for CASSLGSTGGYTF.

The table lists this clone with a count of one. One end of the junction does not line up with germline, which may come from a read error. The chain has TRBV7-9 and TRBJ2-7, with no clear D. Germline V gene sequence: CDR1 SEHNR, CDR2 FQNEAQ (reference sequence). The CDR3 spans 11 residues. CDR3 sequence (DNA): TGTTCCAGCAGCTCCTTCTACGAGCAGTACTTC. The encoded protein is CSSSSFYEQYF.

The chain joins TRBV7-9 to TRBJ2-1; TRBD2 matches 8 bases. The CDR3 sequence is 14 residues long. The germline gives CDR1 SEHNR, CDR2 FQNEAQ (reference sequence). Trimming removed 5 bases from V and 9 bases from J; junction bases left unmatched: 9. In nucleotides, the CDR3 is TGTGCCAGCAGCAGGAGCGGGAGCCCCCTTGAGCAGTTCTTC. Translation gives CASSRSGSPLEQFF.

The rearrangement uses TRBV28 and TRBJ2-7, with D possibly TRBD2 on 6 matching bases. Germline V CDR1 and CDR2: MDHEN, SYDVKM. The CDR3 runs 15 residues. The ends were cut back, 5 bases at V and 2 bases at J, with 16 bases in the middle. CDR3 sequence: CASSRTGTFPYEQYF. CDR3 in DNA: TGTGCCAGCAGTCGAACCGGGACTTTCCCCTACGAGCAGTACTTC.

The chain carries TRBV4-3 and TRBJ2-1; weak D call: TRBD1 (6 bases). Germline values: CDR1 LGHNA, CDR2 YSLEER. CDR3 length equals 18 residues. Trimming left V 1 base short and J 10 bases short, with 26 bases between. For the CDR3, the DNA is TGCGCCAGCAGCCAAGGAGGGTTTGAACAGGGACCACCTGGGGAGCAGTTCTTC. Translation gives CASSQGGFEQGPPGEQFF.

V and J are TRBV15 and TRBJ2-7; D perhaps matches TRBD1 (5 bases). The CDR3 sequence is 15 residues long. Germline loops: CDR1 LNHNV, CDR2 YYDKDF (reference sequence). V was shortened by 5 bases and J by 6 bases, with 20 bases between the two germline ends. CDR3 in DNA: TGTGCCACCAGCCGCCTCGATATGGACAATCGCGAGCAGTACTTC. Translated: CATSRLDMDNREQYF.

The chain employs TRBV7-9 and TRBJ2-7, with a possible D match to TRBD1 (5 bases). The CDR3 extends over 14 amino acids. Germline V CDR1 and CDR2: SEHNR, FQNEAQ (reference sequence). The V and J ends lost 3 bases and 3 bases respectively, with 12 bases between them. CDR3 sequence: CASSLTDPYYEQYF. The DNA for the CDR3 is TGTGCCAGCAGCTTGACAGATCCCTACTACGAGCAGTACTTC.